Presented here are 8 T cell receptor beta chains from one specimen sequenced in a study of T cells in Graves' hyperthyroidism and ophthalmopathy. Template material for amplifying TCR beta CDR3 regions consisted of RNA transcripts. The primer set for the first-round RT-PCR of the TCR CDR3 was HTBI. TCRdb re-called the multiplex PCR reads through MiXCR, storing one row per CDR3 protein. The table lists about 270,000 distinct CDR3 sequences, approximately 20% of them singletons. The sequenced material came from blood. Source of these receptors: a man aged 25-40 years with Graves' ophthalmopathy.

This clonotype came up a few times. This chain connects TRBV6-1 to TRBJ1-1; 10 positions agree with TRBD1. The V gene's germline CDR1 is MNHNS and CDR2 SASEGT. Trimming took 4 bases from V and 4 from J; bases not matched to a gene: 6. The CDR3 length is 15 residues. CDR3 sequence reads: CASSALTGGGTEAFF. Written as DNA, the CDR3 is TGTGCCAGCAGTGCCTTGACAGGGGGCGGCACTGAAGCTTTCTTT.

This clonotype was found a few times. The rearrangement links TRBV6-1 to TRBJ1-1; D uncertain. Trimming removed 2 bases from V and 6 bases from J, with 10 bases in between. The length of the CDR3 is 13 residues. The germline V gene encodes CDR1 MNHNS and CDR2 SASEGT. The CDR3 spells CASSELGVSEAFF. In DNA form, the CDR3 reads TGTGCCAGCAGTGAATTGGGAGTATCTGAAGCTTTCTTT.

DNA of the CDR3: TGCAGTGTTCGAGTAATGGCGGGAGGCACAGATACGCAGTATTTT. It is translated as CSVRVMAGGTDTQYF. The chain has TRBV20-1 and TRBJ2-3; 7 nucleotides line up with TRBD2. The junction had 11 bases not matched to a gene; V was cut back by 7 bases and J by 1 base. Per the germline V gene, CDR1 is DFQATT and CDR2 is SNEGSKA (reference sequence). The CDR3 covers 15 residues.

This clonotype has ten or more counts. V is TRBV11-2 and J is TRBJ2-5; 8 nucleotides align to TRBD1. Germline CDR1 and CDR2: SGHAT and FQNNGV. Trimming took 0 bases from V and 4 from J; bases not matched to a gene: 4. This CDR3 is built from 15 residues. The CDR3 loop is CASSLDAGGGETQYF. The CDR3 coding sequence is TGTGCCAGCAGCTTAGATGCAGGGGGCGGAGAGACCCAGTACTTC.

There are a few counts of this clonotype. The rearrangement links TRBV28 to TRBJ2-7; TRBD2 aligns across 12 bases. CDR1 is MDHEN and CDR2 is SYDVKM in the germline V gene. Trimming removed 6 bases from V and 6 bases from J; junction bases left unmatched: 6. This CDR3 comprises 14 residues. This CDR3 reads CASRKLAGGGEQYF. CDR3 nucleotides: TGTGCCAGCAGAAAACTAGCGGGAGGTGGCGAGCAGTACTTC.

This clonotype was counted a few times. The J gene is TRBJ2-7, the V gene TRBV7-9; tentative D call: TRBD1 (6 bases). This CDR3 has 13 residues. The germline gives CDR1 SEHNR, CDR2 FQNEAQ (reference sequence). V lost 7 bases and J 5 bases, leaving 15 bases between the germline ends. The CDR3 bases are TGTGCCAGCACCTCACAGGGATTCAACGAGCAGTACTTC. This sequence encodes CASTSQGFNEQYF.

This sequence joins TRBV4-2 and TRBJ2-2; TRBD2 is a possible D gene (5 bases). CDR1 is LGHNA and CDR2 is YNFKEQ in the germline V gene. The CDR3 runs 14 residues. V was cut by 1 base and J by 6 bases, with 9 bases left in between. In nucleotides, the CDR3 is TGTGCCAGCAGCCAAGGGGAGCGCCCCGGGGAGCTGTTTTTT. The encoded protein is CASSQGERPGELFF.

This clonotype was detected only a few times. The chain uses TRBV7-9 and TRBJ2-1; tentatively, D is TRBD2 (5 bases). CDR3 size: 15 residues. CDR1 and CDR2 (germline): SEHNR, FQNEAQ (reference sequence). V was pared by 1 base and J by 3 bases, with 10 bases between. The CDR3 DNA is TGTGCCAGCAGCTTAGTTGAGGGCGTCTACAATGAGCAGTTCTTC. It is translated as CASSLVEGVYNEQFF.